This is a list of T cell receptor delta chains from one sample in a study of gamma-delta T cells after stem cell transplantation. TCRdb redid clone calling on the RT-PCR reads using CATT. This table holds under 2,500 delta-chain clones, over 2.5% found once. Sequenced sample: gamma-delta T cells. All receptors derive from a human donor. It is not recorded whose cells these are; they may come from a transplant donor. Both conserved end residues are part of each CDR3. The D gene is left open where the match is weak. Clone size is given for some rows only: seen once, a few or many times, or a class if the clone is expanded.

v_call,clone_size,j_call,d_call,cdr3_aa,cdr3_nt
TRDV2,few,TRDJ1,TRDD3,CACDTATGGYAGSITDKLIF,TGTGCCTGTGACACCGCTACTGGGGGATACGCGGGATCCATCACCGATAAACTCATCTTT
TRDV2,few,TRDJ1,TRDD3,CACDPLDDEGDTNTDKLIF,TGTGCCTGTGACCCCTTGGACGATGAGGGGGATACAAACACCGATAAACTCATCTTT
TRDV2,few,TRDJ1,TRDD3,CACEALLGDTAGGKLIF,TGTGCCTGTGAGGCTTTACTGGGGGATACCGCCGGGGGGAAACTCATCTTT
TRDV2,.,TRDJ3,.,CACDTAGAPISWDTRQMFF,TGTGCCTGTGACACCGCCGGGGCTCCTATCTCCTGGGACACCCGACAGATGTTTTTC
TRDV2,few,TRDJ1,TRDD3,CACDSILGDTRGTDKLIF,TGTGCCTGTGACTCGATACTGGGGGATACGCGGGGCACCGATAAACTCATCTTT
TRDV2,few,TRDJ3,TRDD3,CACDSIPGDTLSWDTRQMFF,TGTGCCTGTGATTCTATACCGGGGGATACGTTATCCTGGGACACCCGACAGATGTTTTTC
TRDV2,few,TRDJ3,TRDD3,CACDTGTGGYGPASWDTRQMFF,TGTGCCTGTGACACCGGAACTGGGGGATACGGTCCAGCATCCTGGGACACCCGACAGATGTTTTTC
TRDV2,large,TRDJ1,.,CACDTVGSDTDKLIF,TGTGCCTGTGACACCGTGGGGTCCGACACCGATAAACTCATCTTT
TRDV2,few,TRDJ1,.,CACDTVAEEHTDKLIF,TGTGCCTGTGACACCGTCGCGGAGGAGCACACCGATAAACTCATCTTT
TRDV2,medium-sized,TRDJ1,TRDD3,CACDTLLGIDLTDKLIF,TGTGCCTGTGACACCTTACTGGGGATCGACCTGACCGATAAACTCATCTTT
TRDV2,.,TRDJ1,.,CACDPILGISRPDKYTDKLIF,TGTGCCTGTGACCCTATCTTGGGGATCTCCCGGCCCGATAAGTACACCGATAAACTCATCTTT
TRDV2,.,TRDJ1,TRDD3,CACDTVGLGDQHTDKLIF,TGTGCCTGTGACACCGTAGGGCTGGGGGATCAGCACACCGATAAACTCATCTTT
TRDV2,few,TRDJ1,TRDD3,CACDTVRSGGDEGDKLIF,TGTGCCTGTGACACCGTTCGAAGCGGGGGGGATGAAGGCGATAAACTCATCTTT
TRDV2,few,TRDJ1,TRDD3,CACDTIATGDGLTDKLIF,TGTGCCTGTGACACAATCGCTACTGGGGATGGCCTCACCGATAAACTCATCTTT
TRDV2,.,TRDJ1,TRDD3,CACDPVLGDLYTDKLIF,TGTGCCTGTGACCCTGTACTGGGGGACTTGTATACCGATAAACTCATCTTT
TRDV2,few,TRDJ3,.,CACDYHSGSSWDTRQMFF,TGTGCCTGTGACTACCACTCGGGGAGCTCCTGGGACACCCGACAGATGTTTTTC
TRDV2,few,TRDJ1,TRDD3,CACDRLGDNGDKLIF,TGTGCCTGTGACCGCCTGGGGGATAATGGCGATAAACTCATCTTT
TRDV2,few,TRDJ1,TRDD3,CACDTAFASSIGGYARYTDKLIF,TGTGCCTGTGACACCGCCTTCGCCTCCTCCATAGGAGGATACGCACGGTACACCGATAAACTCATCTTT
TRDV2,large,TRDJ1,TRDD3,CACDPWGRDTDKLIF,TGTGCCTGTGACCCCTGGGGGAGGGACACCGATAAACTCATCTTT
TRDV2,few,TRDJ3,TRDD3,CACDYTGGSAADTRQMFF,TGTGCCTGTGACTATACTGGGGGATCCGCCGCGGACACCCGACAGATGTTTTTC
TRDV2,.,TRDJ3,.,CACDTGDPRSWDTRQMFF,TGTGCCTGTGACACCGGGGATCCTAGATCCTGGGACACCCGACAGATGTTTTTC
TRDV2,medium-sized,TRDJ1,TRDD3,CACDPILRPPVLGDKTDKLIF,TGTGCCTGTGACCCTATTCTTAGGCCCCCTGTACTGGGGGATAAAACCGATAAACTCATCTTT
TRDV2,.,TRDJ1,TRDD3,CACDSLLGDTTDKLIF,TGTGCCTGTGACTCATTACTGGGGGATACCACCGATAAACTCATCTTT
TRDV2,few,TRDJ1,TRDD3,CACDTLRLGDTVSTDKLIF,TGTGCCTGTGACACCCTAAGACTGGGGGATACGGTTTCTACCGATAAACTCATCTTT
TRDV2,medium-sized,TRDJ1,TRDD3,CACDTLEILGDARMKYTDKLIF,TGTGCCTGTGACACCCTGGAAATACTGGGGGATGCCCGAATGAAGTACACCGATAAACTCATCTTT
TRDV2,few,TRDJ3,TRDD3,CACGPVGDDSSSWDTRQMFF,TGTGCCTGTGGCCCCGTGGGGGATGACTCAAGCTCCTGGGACACCCGACAGATGTTTTTC
TRDV2,medium-sized,TRDJ3,TRDD3,CACDTLLGDYSWDTRQMFF,TGTGCCTGTGACACCCTACTGGGGGACTACTCCTGGGACACCCGACAGATGTTTTTC
TRDV2,medium-sized,TRDJ1,TRDD3,CACDTVGDNVIDKLIF,TGTGCCTGTGACACCGTGGGGGATAACGTAATCGATAAACTCATCTTT
TRDV2,few,TRDJ1,TRDD3,CACDTVPLLGDTGDKLIF,TGTGCCTGTGACACGGTACCTCTACTGGGGGATACTGGAGATAAACTCATCTTT
TRDV2,.,TRDJ1,TRDD3,CACDSVLGDTDKLIF,TGTGCCTGTGACTCGGTACTGGGGGATACCGATAAACTCATCTTT
TRDV2,.,TRDJ1,TRDD3,CACDTPPTFVLGDTPYTDKLIF,TGTGCCTGTGACACTCCTCCCACCTTCGTACTGGGGGATACCCCGTACACCGATAAACTCATCTTT
TRDV2,medium-sized,TRDJ1,.,CACDPLQTTTDKLIF,TGTGCCTGTGACCCCCTCCAAACCACGACCGATAAACTCATCTTT
TRDV2,medium-sized,TRDJ3,TRDD3,CACDTVGDSTRDTRQMFF,TGTGCCTGTGACACCGTGGGGGATTCCACCCGGGACACCCGACAGATGTTTTTC
TRDV2,few,TRDJ1,TRDD3,CACDTVLGAQGKSETDKLIF,TGTGCCTGTGACACCGTACTGGGGGCTCAGGGCAAGAGCGAGACCGATAAACTCATCTTT
TRDV2,medium-sized,TRDJ3,.,CACDTAGDRTWDTRQMFF,TGTGCCTGTGACACTGCGGGAGATCGGACCTGGGACACCCGACAGATGTTTTTC
TRDV2,medium-sized,TRDJ1,TRDD3,CACDTVNPHGGFSPDKLIF,TGTGCCTGTGACACCGTGAACCCACATGGGGGATTCTCCCCCGATAAACTCATCTTT
TRDV2,medium-sized,TRDJ3,TRDD3,CACDTVVGDTPSWDTRQMFF,TGTGCCTGTGACACCGTAGTGGGGGATACCCCCTCCTGGGACACCCGACAGATGTTTTTC
TRDV2,few,TRDJ1,TRDD3,CACDTMNRLGAPGYTDKLIF,TGTGCCTGTGACACTATGAATAGGCTGGGGGCCCCAGGGTACACCGATAAACTCATCTTT
TRDV2,few,TRDJ1,TRDD3,CACDTYFTGGRLTDKLIF,TGTGCCTGTGACACGTATTTTACTGGGGGACGCTTAACCGATAAACTCATCTTT
TRDV2,few,TRDJ1,TRDD3,CACAPLGDTIDKLIF,TGTGCCTGCGCTCCACTGGGGGATACGATCGATAAACTCATCTTT
TRDV2,few,TRDJ1,TRDD3,CACDTVVNAGGYGGTDKLIF,TGTGCCTGTGACACCGTAGTCAACGCTGGGGGATACGGGGGCACCGATAAACTCATCTTT
TRDV2,few,TRDJ1,TRDD3,CACDTLGDTHTDKLIF,TGTGCCTGTGACACATTGGGGGATACGCACACCGATAAACTCATCTTT
TRDV2,.,TRDJ1,.,CACDTLGDRDHTDKLIF,TGTGCCTGTGACACGCTAGGGGACCGAGATCACACCGATAAACTCATCTTT
TRDV2,medium-sized,TRDJ1,TRDD3,CACDTVTGDPTPDKLIF,TGTGCCTGTGACACCGTGACTGGGGATCCCACCCCCGATAAACTCATCTTT